What follows describes a single TCR beta chain. Its antigen is not known. This record comes from a study of blood T cells in healthy people across ages. Notes on the study in general: Changes in expanded clonotypes were possibly confounded, as the CMV status of donors was unknown. Strong correlation linked observed beta diversity and percent naive T cells.

Primers used in a second PCR of about 7 to 12 cycles were a sample-barcoded 5' primer and a J-beta primer mix. TCRdb used MiXCR to reprocess the 5' RACE reads, holding one entry per CDR3 protein. The table shows around 500,000 distinct CDR3 sequences, with about 27% occurring only once. These data were also filed under a second study, of T cells of mothers and their children. Turning to that study: Every mother produced more than 10 million TCR beta CDR3 reads, whereas every child provided several million.

The origin of this receptor is a boy younger than 10 in good health. What was sequenced was blood.

CDR3 region: CASYRSGETQYF. The CDR3 coding sequence is TGTGCCAGCTACAGGTCGGGAGAGACCCAGTACTTC. The V gene is TRBV6-6, the J gene TRBJ2-5; D perhaps matches TRBD1 (5 bases). Trimming pared 8 bases from V and 4 bases from J, leaving 11 bases between. Looked up from germline, CDR1 is MNHNY and CDR2 is SVGAGI (reference sequence). This CDR3 has 12 amino acids.